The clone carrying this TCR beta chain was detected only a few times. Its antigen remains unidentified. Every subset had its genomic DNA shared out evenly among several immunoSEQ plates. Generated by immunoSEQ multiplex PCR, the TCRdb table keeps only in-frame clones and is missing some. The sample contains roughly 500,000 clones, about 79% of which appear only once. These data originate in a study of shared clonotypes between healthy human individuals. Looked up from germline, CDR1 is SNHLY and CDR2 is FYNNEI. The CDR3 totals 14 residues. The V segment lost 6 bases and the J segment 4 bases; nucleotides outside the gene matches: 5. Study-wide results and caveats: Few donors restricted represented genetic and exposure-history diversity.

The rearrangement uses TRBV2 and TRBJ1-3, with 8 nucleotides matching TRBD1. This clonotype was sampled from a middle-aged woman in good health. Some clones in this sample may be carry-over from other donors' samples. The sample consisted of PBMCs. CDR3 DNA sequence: TGTGCCAGCAGAAACAGGGGGTTCGGAAACACCATATATTTT. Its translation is CASRNRGFGNTIYF. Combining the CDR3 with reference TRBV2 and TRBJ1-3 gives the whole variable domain EPEVTQTPSHQVTQMGQEVILRCVPISNHLYFYWYRQILGQKVEFLVSFYNNEISEKSEIFDDQFSVERPDGSNFTLKIRSTKLEDSAMYFCASRNRGFGNTIYFGEGSWLTVV.